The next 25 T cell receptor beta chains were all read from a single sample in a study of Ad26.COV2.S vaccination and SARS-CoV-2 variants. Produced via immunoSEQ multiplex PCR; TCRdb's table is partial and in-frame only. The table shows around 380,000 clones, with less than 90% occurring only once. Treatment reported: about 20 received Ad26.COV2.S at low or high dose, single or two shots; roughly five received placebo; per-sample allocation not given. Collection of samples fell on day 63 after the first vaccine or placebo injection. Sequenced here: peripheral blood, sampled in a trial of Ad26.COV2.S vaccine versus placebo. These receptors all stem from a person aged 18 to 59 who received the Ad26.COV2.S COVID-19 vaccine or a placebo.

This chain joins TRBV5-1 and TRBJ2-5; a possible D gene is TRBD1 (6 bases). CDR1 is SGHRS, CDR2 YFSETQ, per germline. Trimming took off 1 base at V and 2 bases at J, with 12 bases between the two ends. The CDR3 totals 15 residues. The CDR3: CASSLNPGTQETQYF. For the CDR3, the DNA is TGCGCCAGCAGCTTGAATCCAGGGACACAAGAGACCCAGTACTTC.

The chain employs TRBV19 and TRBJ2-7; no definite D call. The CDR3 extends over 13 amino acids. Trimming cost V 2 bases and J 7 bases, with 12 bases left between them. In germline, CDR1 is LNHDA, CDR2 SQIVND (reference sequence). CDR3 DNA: TGTGCCAGTAGTATAAACCCGAGCAGGGAGCAGTACTTC. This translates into CASSINPSREQYF.

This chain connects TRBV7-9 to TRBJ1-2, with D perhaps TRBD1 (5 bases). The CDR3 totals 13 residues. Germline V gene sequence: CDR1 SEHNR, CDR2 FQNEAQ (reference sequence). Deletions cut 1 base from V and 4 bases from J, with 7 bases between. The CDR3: CASSLGGAYGYTF. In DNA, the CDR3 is TGTGCCAGCAGCTTAGGGGGCGCCTATGGCTACACCTTC.

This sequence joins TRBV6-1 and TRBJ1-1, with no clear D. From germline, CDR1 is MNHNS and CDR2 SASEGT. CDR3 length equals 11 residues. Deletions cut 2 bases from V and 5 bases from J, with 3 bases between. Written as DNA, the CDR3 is TGTGCCAGCAGTGAAAGGACTGAAGCTTTCTTT. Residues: CASSERTEAFF.

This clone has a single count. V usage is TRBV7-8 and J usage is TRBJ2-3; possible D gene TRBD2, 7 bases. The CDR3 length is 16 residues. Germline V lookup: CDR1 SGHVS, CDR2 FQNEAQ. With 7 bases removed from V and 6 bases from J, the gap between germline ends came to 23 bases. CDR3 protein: CASIRTWSGTQDTQYF. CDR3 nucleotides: TGTGCCAGCATCCGAACCTGGAGCGGGACACAGGATACGCAGTATTTT.

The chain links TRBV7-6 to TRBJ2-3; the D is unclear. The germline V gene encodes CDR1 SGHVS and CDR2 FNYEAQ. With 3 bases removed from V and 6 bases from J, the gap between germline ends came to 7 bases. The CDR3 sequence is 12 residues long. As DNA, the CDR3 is TGTGCCAGCAGCTTCCGAAGCGATACGCAGTATTTT. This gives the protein CASSFRSDTQYF.

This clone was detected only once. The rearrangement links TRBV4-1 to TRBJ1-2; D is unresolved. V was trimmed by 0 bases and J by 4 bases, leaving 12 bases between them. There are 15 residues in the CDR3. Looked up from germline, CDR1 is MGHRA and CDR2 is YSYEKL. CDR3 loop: CASSQDPRHSYGYTF. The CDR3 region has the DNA TGCGCCAGCAGCCAAGATCCCCGACACTCCTATGGCTACACCTTC.

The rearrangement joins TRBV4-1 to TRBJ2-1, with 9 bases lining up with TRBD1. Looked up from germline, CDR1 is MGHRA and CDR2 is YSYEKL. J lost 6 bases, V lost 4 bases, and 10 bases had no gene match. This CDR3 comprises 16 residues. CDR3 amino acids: CASSPIGDRVGNEQFF. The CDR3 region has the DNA TGCGCCAGCAGCCCGATTGGGGACAGGGTTGGCAATGAGCAGTTCTTC.

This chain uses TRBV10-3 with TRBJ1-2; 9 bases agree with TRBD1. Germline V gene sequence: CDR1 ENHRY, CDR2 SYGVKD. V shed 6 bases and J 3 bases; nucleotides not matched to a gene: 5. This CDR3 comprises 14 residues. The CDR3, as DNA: TGTGCCATCAGCTCCGGACAGGGGTACTATGGCTACACCTTC. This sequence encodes CAISSGQGYYGYTF.

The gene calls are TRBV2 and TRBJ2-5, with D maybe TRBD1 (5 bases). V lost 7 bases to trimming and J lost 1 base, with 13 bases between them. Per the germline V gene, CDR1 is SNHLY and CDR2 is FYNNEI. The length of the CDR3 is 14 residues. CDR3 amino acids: CASKRSTGQETQYF. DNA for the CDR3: TGTGCCAGCAAGCGTAGTACAGGCCAAGAGACCCAGTACTTC.

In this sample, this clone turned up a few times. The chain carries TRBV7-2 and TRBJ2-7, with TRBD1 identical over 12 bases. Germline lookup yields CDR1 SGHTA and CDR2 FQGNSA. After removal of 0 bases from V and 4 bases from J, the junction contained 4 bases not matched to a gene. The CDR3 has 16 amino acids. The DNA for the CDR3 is TGTGCCAGCAGCTTAGCCGGGACAGGGGGCAAGTACGAGCAGTACTTC. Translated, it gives CASSLAGTGGKYEQYF.

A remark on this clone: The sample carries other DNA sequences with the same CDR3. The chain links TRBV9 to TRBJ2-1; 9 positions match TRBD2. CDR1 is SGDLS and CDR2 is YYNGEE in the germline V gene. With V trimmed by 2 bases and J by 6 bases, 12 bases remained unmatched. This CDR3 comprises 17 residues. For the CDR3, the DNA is TGTGCCAGCAGCGTGGGTGCGGGGGGGCGGTGGGGCAATGAGCAGTTCTTC. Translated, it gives CASSVGAGGRWGNEQFF.

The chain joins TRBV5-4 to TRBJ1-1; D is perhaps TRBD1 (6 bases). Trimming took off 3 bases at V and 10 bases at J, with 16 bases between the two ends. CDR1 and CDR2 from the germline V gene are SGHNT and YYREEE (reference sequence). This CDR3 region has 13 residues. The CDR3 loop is CASSSGWGAGAFF. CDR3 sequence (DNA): TGTGCCAGCAGCTCCGGGTGGGGGGCCGGAGCTTTCTTT.

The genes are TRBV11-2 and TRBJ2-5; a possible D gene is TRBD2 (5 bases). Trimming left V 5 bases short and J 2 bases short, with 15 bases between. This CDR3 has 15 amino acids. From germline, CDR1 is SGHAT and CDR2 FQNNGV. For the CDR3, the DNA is TGTGCCAGCAGCCCGCGGGTGGGGAAGCAAGAGACCCAGTACTTC. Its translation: CASSPRVGKQETQYF.

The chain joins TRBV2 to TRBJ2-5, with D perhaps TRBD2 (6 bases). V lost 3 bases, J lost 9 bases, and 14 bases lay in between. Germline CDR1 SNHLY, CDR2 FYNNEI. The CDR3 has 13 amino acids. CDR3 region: CASSDRARGAQYF. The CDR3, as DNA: TGTGCCAGCAGTGACCGGGCCCGCGGGGCCCAGTACTTC.

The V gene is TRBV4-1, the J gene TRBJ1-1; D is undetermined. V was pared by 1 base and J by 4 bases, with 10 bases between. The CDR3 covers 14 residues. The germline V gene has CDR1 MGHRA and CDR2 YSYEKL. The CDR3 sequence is CASSQGPSSTEAFF. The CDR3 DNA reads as TGCGCCAGCAGCCAAGGGCCCTCAAGCACTGAAGCTTTCTTT.

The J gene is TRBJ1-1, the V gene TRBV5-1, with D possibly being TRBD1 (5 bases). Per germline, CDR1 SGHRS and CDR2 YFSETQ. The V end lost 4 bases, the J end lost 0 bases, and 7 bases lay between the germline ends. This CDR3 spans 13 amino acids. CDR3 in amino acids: CASSAQVNTEAFF. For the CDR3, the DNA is TGCGCCAGCAGCGCACAGGTGAACACTGAAGCTTTCTTT.

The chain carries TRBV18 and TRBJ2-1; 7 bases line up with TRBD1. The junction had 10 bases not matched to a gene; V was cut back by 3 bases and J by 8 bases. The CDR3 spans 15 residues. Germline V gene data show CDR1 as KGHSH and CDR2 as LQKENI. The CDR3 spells CASSPSGTESDEQFF. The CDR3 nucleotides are TGTGCCAGCTCACCGTCCGGGACAGAGAGCGATGAGCAGTTCTTC.

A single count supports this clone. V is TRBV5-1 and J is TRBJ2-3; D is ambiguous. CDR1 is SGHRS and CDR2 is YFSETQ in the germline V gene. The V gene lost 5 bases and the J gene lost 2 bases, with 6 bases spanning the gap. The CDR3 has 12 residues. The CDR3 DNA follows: TGCGCCAGCAGTAGACCCACAGATACGCAGTATTTT. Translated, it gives CASSRPTDTQYF.

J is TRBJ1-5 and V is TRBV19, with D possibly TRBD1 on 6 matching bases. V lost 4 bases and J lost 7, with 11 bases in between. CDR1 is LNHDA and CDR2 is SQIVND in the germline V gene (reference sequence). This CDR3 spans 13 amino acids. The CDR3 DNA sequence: TGTGCCAGTAGTACTCAGGGGTGGCAGCCCCAGCATTTT. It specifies CASSTQGWQPQHF. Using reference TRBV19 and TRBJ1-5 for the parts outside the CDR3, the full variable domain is DGGITQSPKYLFRKEGQNVTLSCEQNLNHDAMYWYRQDPGQGLRLIYYSQIVNDFQKGDIAEGYSVSREKKESFPLTVTSAQKNPTAFYLCASSTQGWQPQHFGDGTRLSIL.

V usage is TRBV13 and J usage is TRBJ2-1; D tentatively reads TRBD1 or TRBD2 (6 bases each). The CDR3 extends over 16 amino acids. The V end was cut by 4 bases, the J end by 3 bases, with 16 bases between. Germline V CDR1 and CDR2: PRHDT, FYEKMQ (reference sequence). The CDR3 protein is CASSSRWGADYNEQFF. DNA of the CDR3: TGTGCCAGCAGCTCCCGTTGGGGGGCCGACTACAATGAGCAGTTCTTC.

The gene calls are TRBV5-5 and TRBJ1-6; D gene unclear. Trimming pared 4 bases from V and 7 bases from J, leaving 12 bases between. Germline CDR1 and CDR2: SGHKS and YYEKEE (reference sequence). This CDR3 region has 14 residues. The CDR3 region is CASSPFPLNSPLHF. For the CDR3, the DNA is TGTGCCAGCAGCCCTTTTCCCCTGAATTCACCCCTCCACTTT.

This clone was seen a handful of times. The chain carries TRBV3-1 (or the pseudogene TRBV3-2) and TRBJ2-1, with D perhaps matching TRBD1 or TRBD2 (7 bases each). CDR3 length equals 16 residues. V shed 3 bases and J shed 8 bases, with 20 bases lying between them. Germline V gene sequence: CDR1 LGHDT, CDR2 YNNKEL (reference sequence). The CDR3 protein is CASSHSPQGGGYEQFF. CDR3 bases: TGTGCCAGCAGCCACTCCCCCCAGGGGGGGGGCTATGAGCAGTTCTTC.

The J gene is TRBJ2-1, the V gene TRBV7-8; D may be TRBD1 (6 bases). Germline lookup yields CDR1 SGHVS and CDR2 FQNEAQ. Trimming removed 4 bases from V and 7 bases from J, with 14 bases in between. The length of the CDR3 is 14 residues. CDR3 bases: TGTGCCAGCAGCTCCGAATGGGGGCGGAATGAGCAGTTCTTC. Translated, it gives CASSSEWGRNEQFF.

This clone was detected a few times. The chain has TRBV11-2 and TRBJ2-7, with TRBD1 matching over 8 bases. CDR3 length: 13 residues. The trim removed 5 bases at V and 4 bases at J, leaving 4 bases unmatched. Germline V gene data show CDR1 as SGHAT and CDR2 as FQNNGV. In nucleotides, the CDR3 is TGTGCCAGCAGCATCAGGGGGCATTACGAGCAGTACTTC. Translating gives CASSIRGHYEQYF.